A selection of T cell receptor beta chains follows, all from one sample in a study of T cells after yellow fever vaccination. TCRdb passed the 5' RACE reads through MiXCR, listing each CDR3 protein once. The repertoire includes 110,000 or so distinct CDR3 sequences, around 6.7% of them detected once, and more than 2.5% sits in the top ten. Specimen: CD4+ T cells sorted from PBMCs, collected about 49 days after the first yellow fever vaccination. The receptors stem from a man younger than 35 who received the YFV17D yellow fever vaccine. The CDR3 runs from the conserved cysteine through the conserved F or W. A D gene is named only where the DNA matches it firmly. The size field is filled for only some rows; it gives once, few, many or a size class.

clone_size,j_call,d_call,v_call,cdr3_aa
few,TRBJ1-2,-,TRBV4-2,CASSQDGLGGGNYGYTF
-,TRBJ1-1,TRBD1,TRBV11-2,CASSLLTGALSLNTEAFF
many,TRBJ1-4,TRBD1,TRBV5-1,CASSSGQGEKLFF
many,TRBJ2-1,TRBD2,TRBV28,CASRLLAGAYNEQFF
many,TRBJ1-1,-,TRBV6-2/TRBV6-3,CASRSRLGGTEAFF
many,TRBJ1-5,-,TRBV6-1,CASGRPDNQPQHF
many,TRBJ2-5,TRBD2,TRBV20-1,CSATPRGGTQETQYF
many,TRBJ2-3,TRBD1,TRBV4-3,CASSQEGRQGRQYF
many,TRBJ1-1,-,TRBV12-3/TRBV12-4,CASSLDRDAIEAFF
many,TRBJ2-1,-,TRBV9,CASSVDRAPQVF
-,TRBJ2-1,TRBD2,TRBV19,CASSIRSGGLSYNEQFF
many,TRBJ2-1,-,TRBV7-9,CASSLVASTANEQFF
many,TRBJ1-1,-,TRBV7-9,CASSGEGPKAFF
many,TRBJ2-5,TRBD2,TRBV12-3/TRBV12-4,CASSSGTSGGIQETQYF
many,TRBJ2-2,-,TRBV21-1,CASSIGGMNTGELFF
many,TRBJ2-3,-,TRBV7-9,CASRIGLEDTQYF
many,TRBJ2-5,TRBD1,TRBV28,CASSYSGTAETQYF
many,TRBJ1-6,-,TRBV15,CATSPSYNSPLHF